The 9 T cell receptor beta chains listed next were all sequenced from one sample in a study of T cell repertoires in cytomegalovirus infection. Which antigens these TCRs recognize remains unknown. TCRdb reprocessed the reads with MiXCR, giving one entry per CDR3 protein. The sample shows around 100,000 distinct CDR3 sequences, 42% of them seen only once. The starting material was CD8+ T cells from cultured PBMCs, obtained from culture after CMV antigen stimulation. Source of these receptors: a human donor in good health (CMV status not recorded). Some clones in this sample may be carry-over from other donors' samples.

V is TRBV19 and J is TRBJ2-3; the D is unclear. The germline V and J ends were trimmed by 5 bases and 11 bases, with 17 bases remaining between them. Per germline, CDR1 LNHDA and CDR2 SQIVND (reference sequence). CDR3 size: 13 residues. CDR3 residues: CASSVGALDGQYF. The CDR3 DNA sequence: TGTGCCAGTAGTGTCGGCGCCTTAGACGGGCAGTATTTT.

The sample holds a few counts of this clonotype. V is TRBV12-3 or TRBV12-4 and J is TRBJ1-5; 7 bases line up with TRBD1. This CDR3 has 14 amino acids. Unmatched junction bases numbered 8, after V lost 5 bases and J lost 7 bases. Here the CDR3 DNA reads TGTGCCAGCAGTAAAACAGGGGCTGGGCAGCCCCAGCATTTT. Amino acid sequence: CASSKTGAGQPQHF.

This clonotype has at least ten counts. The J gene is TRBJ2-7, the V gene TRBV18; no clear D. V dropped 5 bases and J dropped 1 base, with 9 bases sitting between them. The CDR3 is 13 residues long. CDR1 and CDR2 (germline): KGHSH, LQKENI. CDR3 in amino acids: CASSNDKSYEQYF. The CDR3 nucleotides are TGTGCCAGCTCAAACGACAAATCCTACGAGCAGTACTTC.

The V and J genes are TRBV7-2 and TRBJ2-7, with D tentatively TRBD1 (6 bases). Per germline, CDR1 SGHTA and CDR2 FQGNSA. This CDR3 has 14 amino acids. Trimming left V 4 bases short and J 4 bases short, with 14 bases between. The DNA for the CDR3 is TGTGCCAGCAGCTCGCCGGGACAAATTTACGAGCAGTACTTC. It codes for CASSSPGQIYEQYF.

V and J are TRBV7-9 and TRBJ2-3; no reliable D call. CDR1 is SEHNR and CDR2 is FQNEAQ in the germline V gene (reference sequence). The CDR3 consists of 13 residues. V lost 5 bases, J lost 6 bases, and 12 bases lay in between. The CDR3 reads CASSPTLSDTQYF. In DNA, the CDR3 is TGTGCCAGCAGCCCGACGCTGTCGGATACGCAGTATTTT.

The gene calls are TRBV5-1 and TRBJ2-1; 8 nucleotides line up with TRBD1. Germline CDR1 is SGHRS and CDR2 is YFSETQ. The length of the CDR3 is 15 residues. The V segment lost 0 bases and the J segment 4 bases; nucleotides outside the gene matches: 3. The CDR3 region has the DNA TGCGCCAGCAGCTTGGGGACAGGGATATACAATGAGCAGTTCTTC. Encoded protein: CASSLGTGIYNEQFF.

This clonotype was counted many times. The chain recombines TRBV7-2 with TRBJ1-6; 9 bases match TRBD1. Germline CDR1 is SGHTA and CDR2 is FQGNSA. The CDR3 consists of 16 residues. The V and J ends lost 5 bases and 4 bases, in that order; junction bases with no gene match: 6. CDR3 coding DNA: TGTGCCAGCAGCCTTGGGACAGGGAGATATAATTCACCCCTCCACTTT. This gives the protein CASSLGTGRYNSPLHF.

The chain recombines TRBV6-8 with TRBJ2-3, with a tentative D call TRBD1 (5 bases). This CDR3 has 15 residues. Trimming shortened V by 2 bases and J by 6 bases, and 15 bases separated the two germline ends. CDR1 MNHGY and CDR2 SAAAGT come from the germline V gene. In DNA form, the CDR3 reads TGTGCCAGCAGTTACGGGCAGGGTGGTCGGGATACGCAGTATTTT. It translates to CASSYGQGGRDTQYF.

The CDR3 sequence is CASSPSWGGPGTDTQYF. CDR3 in DNA: TGTGCCAGCAGCCCCTCTTGGGGGGGGCCAGGCACAGATACGCAGTATTTT. The chain combines TRBV7-9 with TRBJ2-3; D may be TRBD2 (7 bases). V dropped 5 bases and J dropped 1 base, with 19 bases sitting between them. Per germline, CDR1 SEHNR and CDR2 FQNEAQ (reference sequence). This CDR3 has 17 residues.